This T cell receptor beta chain was recovered during a study of T-cell memory formation after mild COVID-19. This clonotype was detected ten times or more. The CDR3 runs to 11 residues. Germline V gene data show CDR1 as ENHRY and CDR2 as SYGVKD. V lost 6 bases to trimming and J lost 9 bases, with 8 bases between them. TCRdb re-called the 5' RACE reads through MiXCR, storing one row per CDR3 protein. The repertoire has some 250,000 distinct CDR3 sequences, 8.5% to 9.5% of them found once; the top ten carry 22%. The clonotype comes from a man between 18 and 35 years old who had mild COVID-19 (a few samples of this study predate the infection). Cell type and time point are not known. The chain employs TRBV10-3 and TRBJ2-2; D remains ambiguous. Sequencing was carried out using PBMCs or a T cell subset sorted from them (not recorded which). The CDR3 nucleotides read TGTGCCATCAGAAGGTTCCGGGAGCTGTTTTTT. Protein: CAIRRFRELFF.